This T cell receptor beta chain derives from a study of cytomegalovirus exposure and HLA in healthy donors. About the research overall: A prior study identified approximately 120 million unique TCR beta sequences from about 180 million T cells. Study-wide findings and caveats: Apparent HLA restriction characterized most CMV-associated TCR beta chains in a later analysis.

CDR3 length: 11 residues. Trimming removed 8 bases at V and 8 bases at J, with 9 bases between. CDR1 MNHNY and CDR2 SVGAGI come from the germline V gene (reference sequence). A remark on this clone: The antigen is not known.

13 Jbeta primers and 60 Vbeta primers were used for the PCR. TCRdb's table, derived via immunoSEQ multiplex PCR, lists solely in-frame clones and lacks some. Among approximately 90,000 clones listed, under 9% were seen once. This sequence originates from a man aged 50 to 59 in good health and CMV-seronegative. The V and J genes are TRBV6-6 and TRBJ1-4; D gene ambiguous. The specimen sequenced was PBMCs. CDR3 in amino acids: CASSPQEKLFF. The CDR3, as DNA: TGTGCCAGCTCACCACAGGAAAAACTGTTTTTT.